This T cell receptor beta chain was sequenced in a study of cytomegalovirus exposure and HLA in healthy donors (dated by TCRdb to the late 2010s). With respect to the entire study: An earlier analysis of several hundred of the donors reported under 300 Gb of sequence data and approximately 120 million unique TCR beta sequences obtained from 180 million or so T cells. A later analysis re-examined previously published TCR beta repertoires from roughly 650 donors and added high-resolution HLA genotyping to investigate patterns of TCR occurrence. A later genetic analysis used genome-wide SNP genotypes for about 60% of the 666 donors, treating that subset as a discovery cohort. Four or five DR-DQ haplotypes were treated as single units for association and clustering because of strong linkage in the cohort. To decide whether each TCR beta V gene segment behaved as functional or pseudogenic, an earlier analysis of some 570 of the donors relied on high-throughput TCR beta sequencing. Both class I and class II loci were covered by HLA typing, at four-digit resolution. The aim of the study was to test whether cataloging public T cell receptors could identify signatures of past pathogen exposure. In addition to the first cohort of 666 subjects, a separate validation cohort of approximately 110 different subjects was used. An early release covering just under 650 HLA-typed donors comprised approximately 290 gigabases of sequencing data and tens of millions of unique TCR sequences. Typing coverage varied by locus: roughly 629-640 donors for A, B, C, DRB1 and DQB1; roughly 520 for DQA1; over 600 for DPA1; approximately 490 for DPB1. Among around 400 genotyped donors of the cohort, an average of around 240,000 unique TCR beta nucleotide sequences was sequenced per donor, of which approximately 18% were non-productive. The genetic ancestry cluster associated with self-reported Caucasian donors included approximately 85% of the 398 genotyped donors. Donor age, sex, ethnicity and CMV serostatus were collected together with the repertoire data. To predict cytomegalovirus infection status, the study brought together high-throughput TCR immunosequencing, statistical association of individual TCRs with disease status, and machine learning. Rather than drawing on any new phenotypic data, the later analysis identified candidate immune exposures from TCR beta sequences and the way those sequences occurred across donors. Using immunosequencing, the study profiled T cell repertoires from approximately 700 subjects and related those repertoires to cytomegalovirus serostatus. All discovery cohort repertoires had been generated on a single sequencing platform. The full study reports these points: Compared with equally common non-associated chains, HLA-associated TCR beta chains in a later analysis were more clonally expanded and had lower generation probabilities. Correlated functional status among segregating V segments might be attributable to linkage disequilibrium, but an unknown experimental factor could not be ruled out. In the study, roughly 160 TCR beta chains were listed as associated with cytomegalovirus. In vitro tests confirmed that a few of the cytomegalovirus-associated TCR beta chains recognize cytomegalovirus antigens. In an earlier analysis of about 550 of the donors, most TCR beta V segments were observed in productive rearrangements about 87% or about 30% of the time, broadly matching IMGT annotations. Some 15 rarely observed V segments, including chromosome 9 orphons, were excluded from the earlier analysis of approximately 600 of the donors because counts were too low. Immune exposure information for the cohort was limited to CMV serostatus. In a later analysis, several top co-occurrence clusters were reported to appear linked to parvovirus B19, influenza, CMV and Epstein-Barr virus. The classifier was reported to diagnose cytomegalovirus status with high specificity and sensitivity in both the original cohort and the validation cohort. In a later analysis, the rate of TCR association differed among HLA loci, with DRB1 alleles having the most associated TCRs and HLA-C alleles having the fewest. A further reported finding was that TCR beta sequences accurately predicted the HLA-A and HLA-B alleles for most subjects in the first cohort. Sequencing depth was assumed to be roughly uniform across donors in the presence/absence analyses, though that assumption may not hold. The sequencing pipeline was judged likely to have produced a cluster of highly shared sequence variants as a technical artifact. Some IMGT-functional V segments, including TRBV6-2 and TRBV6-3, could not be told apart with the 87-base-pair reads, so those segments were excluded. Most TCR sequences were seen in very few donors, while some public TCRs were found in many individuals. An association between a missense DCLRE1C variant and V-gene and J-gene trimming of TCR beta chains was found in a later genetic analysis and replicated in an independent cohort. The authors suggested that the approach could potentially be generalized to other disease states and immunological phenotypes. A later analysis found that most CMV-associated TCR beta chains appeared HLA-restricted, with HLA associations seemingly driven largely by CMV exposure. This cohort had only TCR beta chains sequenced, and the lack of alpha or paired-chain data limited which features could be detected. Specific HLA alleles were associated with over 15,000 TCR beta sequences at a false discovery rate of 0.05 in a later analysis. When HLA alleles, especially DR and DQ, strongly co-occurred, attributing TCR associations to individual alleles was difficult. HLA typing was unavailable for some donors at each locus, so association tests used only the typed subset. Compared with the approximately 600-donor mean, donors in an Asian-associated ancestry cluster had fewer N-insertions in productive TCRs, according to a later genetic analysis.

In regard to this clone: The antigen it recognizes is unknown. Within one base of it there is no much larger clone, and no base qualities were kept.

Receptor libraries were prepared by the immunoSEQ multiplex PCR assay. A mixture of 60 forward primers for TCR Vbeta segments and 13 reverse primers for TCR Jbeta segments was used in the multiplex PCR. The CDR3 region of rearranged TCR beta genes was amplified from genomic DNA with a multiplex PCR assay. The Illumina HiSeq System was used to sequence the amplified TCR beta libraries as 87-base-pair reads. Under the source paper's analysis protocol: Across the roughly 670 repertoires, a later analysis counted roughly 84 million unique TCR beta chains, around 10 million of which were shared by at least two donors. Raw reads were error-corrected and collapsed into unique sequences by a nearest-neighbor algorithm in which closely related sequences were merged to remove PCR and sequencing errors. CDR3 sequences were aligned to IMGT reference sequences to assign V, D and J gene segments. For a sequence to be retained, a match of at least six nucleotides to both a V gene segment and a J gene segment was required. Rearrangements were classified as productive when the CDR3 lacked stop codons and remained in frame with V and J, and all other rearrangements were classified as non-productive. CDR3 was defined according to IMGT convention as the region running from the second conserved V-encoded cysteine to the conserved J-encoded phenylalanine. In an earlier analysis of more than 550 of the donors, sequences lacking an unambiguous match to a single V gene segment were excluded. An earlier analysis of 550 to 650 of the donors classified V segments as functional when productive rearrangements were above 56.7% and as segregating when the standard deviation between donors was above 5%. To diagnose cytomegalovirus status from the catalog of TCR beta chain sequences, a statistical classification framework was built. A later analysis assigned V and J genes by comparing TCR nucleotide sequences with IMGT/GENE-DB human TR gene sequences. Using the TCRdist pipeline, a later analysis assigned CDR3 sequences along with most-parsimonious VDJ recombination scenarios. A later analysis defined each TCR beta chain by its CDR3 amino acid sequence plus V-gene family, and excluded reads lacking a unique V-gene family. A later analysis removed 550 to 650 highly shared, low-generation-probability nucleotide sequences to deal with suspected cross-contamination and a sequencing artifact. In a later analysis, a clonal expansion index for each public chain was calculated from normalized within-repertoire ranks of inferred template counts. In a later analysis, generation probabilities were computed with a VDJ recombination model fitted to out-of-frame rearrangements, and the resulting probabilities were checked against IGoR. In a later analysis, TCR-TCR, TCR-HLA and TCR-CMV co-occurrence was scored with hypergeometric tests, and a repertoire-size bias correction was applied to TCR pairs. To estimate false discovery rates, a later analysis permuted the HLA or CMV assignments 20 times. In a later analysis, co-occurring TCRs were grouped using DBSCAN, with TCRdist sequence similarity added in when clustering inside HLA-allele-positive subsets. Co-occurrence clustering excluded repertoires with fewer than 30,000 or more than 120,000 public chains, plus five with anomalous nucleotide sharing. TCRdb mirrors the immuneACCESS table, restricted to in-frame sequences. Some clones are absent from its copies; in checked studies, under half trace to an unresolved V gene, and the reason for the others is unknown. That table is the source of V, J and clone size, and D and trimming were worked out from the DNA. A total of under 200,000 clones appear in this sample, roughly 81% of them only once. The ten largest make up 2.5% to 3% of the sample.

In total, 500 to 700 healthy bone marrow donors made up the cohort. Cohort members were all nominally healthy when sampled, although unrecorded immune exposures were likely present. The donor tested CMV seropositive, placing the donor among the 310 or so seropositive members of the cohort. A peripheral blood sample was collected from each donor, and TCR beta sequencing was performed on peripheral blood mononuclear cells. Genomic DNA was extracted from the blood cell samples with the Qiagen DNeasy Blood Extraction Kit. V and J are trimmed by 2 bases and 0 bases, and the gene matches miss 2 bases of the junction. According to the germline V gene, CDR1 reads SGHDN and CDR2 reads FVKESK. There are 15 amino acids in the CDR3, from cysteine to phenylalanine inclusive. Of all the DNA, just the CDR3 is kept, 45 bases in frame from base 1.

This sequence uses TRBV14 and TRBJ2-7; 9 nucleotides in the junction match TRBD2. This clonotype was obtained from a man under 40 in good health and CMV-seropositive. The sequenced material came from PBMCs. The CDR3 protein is CASSQSGRSSYEQYF. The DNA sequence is TGTGCCAGCAGCCAAAGCGGGAGGAGCTCCTACGAGCAGTACTTC.